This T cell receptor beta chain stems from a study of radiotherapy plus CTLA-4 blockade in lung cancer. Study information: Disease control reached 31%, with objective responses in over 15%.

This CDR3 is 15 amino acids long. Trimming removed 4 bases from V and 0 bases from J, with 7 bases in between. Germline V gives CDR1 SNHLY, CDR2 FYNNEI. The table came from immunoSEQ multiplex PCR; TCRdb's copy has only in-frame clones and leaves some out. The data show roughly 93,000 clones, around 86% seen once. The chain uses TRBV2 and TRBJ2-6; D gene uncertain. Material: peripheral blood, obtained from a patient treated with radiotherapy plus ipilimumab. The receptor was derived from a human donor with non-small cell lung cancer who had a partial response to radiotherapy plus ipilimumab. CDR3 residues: CASSVAASGANVLTF. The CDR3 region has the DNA TGTGCCAGCAGTGTCGCGGCCTCTGGGGCCAACGTCCTGACTTTC.